The next 30 T cell receptor beta chains were all read from a single sample in a study of T-cell reconstitution after alpha-beta-depleted transplantation in children. Unique molecular identifiers were incorporated when the TCRbeta library was constructed. TCRdb passed the PCR reads through MiXCR, listing each CDR3 protein once. The data hold about 640,000 distinct CDR3 sequences, with around a sixth observed a single time. Sequences were derived from PBMCs from the stem cell graft donor, sampled from the stem cell graft. The receptors stem from a human donor who donated a stem cell graft to a child with acute myeloid leukemia.

The chain has TRBV10-3 and TRBJ2-3, with TRBD2 identical over 8 bases. The V segment lost 6 bases and the J segment 7 bases; nucleotides outside the gene matches: 18. The CDR3 loop spans 17 amino acids. Germline loops: CDR1 ENHRY, CDR2 SYGVKD. The CDR3 nucleotides read TGTGCCATCAGAGATCCGGGGGGGACACAGCGCCTAAATACGCAGTATTTT. Its translation is CAIRDPGGTQRLNTQYF.

The chain recombines TRBV7-8 with TRBJ2-1; possible D gene TRBD1, 6 bases. Per germline, CDR1 SGHVS and CDR2 FQNEAQ. The CDR3 totals 12 residues. Trimming pared 5 bases from V and 8 bases from J, leaving 10 bases between. CDR3 bases: TGTGCCAGCAGCGAGGGGGTAGATGAGCAGTTCTTC. It translates to CASSEGVDEQFF.

Notes on this clonotype: This may come from a read error, since a much larger clone is one base off. The V and J genes are TRBV6-5 and TRBJ1-3; unclear D gene. Germline loops: CDR1 MNHEY, CDR2 SVGAGI. This CDR3 contains 15 residues. Here the CDR3 reads CASSYDGSSENTIYF. The DNA of the CDR3 is TGTGCCAGCAGTTACGACGGGTCGTCTGAAAACACCATATATTTT.

This clonotype appeared many times. V and J are TRBV29-1 and TRBJ1-2; TRBD1 might be the D (5 bases). V lost 0 bases, J lost 4 bases, and 15 bases lay in between. The length of the CDR3 is 15 residues. Germline V CDR1 and CDR2: SQVTM, ANQGSEA. The CDR3: CSVEDQGKGLYGYTF. DNA of the CDR3: TGCAGCGTTGAAGATCAGGGCAAGGGCCTCTATGGCTACACCTTC.

This clonotype showed up many times. The rearrangement joins TRBV20-1 to TRBJ1-2; no firm D call. V lost 3 bases and J lost 2, with 10 bases in between. The CDR3 is made up of 13 amino acids. Germline CDR1 and CDR2: DFQATT and SNEGSKA (reference sequence). The chain's CDR3 is CSARGMGNYGYTF. The CDR3, as DNA: TGCAGTGCTAGGGGGATGGGGAACTATGGCTACACCTTC.

The J gene is TRBJ1-1, the V gene TRBV11-2; weak D call: TRBD1 (5 bases). V lost 6 bases and J 3 bases, leaving 11 bases between the germline ends. This CDR3 comprises 13 residues. Germline assignment: CDR1 SGHAT and CDR2 FQNNGV. CDR3: CASRRSGDTEAFF. CDR3 DNA sequence: TGTGCCAGCAGGAGATCGGGGGACACTGAAGCTTTCTTT.

A few counts support this clonotype. The chain couples TRBV5-1 to TRBJ2-1; D is unclear. The germline CDR1 and CDR2 sequences are SGHRS and YFSETQ. The CDR3 has 17 residues. V lost 0 bases and J lost 0, with 13 bases in between. CDR3 amino acids: CASSLVGSALSYNEQFF. Here the CDR3 DNA reads TGCGCCAGCAGCTTGGTTGGGTCGGCGCTCTCCTACAATGAGCAGTTCTTC.

Comment on this clonotype: This may be a read error, as it is one base from a much larger clone. The genes are TRBV7-6 and TRBJ2-5, with 8 bases fitting TRBD1. The CDR3 has 14 amino acids. V shed 5 bases and J 7 bases; nucleotides not matched to a gene: 9. CDR1 and CDR2 from the germline V gene are SGHVS and FNYEAQ. In DNA, the CDR3 is TGTGCCAGCAGCCCTCGGACAGGGATGAGGACCCAGTACTTC. Translating gives CASSPRTGMRTQYF.

The table lists this clonotype with many counts. The chain combines TRBV20-1 with TRBJ1-2; the D is unclear. Looked up from germline, CDR1 is DFQATT and CDR2 is SNEGSKA (reference sequence). V was pared by 6 bases and J by 9 bases, with 20 bases between. The CDR3 runs to 13 residues. The CDR3: CSAPVLRESSYTF. The CDR3 DNA follows: TGCAGTGCCCCGGTGTTACGGGAGAGTAGCTACACCTTC.

A few counts support this clonotype. The chain uses TRBV6-1 and TRBJ2-2, with D possibly matching TRBD1 (6 bases). Germline CDR1 and CDR2: MNHNS and SASEGT. With 6 bases removed from V and 6 bases from J, the gap between germline ends came to 11 bases. The CDR3 has 13 amino acids. DNA of the CDR3: TGTGCCAGCAGCCGGGGACACTCCGGGGAGCTGTTTTTT. Its protein product is CASSRGHSGELFF.

The rearrangement links TRBV9 to TRBJ1-1, with D maybe TRBD1 (5 bases). Trimming took off 0 bases at V and 0 bases at J, with 9 bases between the two ends. Germline assignment: CDR1 SGDLS and CDR2 YYNGEE. The CDR3 totals 15 residues. The CDR3 DNA reads as TGTGCCAGCAGCGTAGCCCTACAGGTGAACACTGAAGCTTTCTTT. The encoded protein is CASSVALQVNTEAFF.

The chain uses TRBV25-1 and TRBJ1-6; the D gene is possibly TRBD1 (5 bases). V was pared by 3 bases and J by 9 bases, with 18 bases between. The CDR3 is 16 amino acids. Germline CDR1 is MGHDK and CDR2 is SYGVNS. The chain's CDR3 is CASSDWGGGNGSPLHF. As DNA, the CDR3 is TGTGCCAGCAGTGACTGGGGGGGAGGGAATGGTTCACCCCTCCACTTT. Complete variable domain (other parts from reference TRBV25-1 and TRBJ1-6): EADIYQTPRYLVIGTGKKITLECSQTMGHDKMYWYQQDPGMELHLIHYSYGVNSTEKGDLSSESTVSRIRTEHFPLTLESARPSHTSQYLCASSDWGGGNGSPLHFGNGTRLTVT.

This clonotype was observed at least ten times. The junction differs from germline at one of its ends, possibly a read error. The chain couples TRBV7-2 to TRBJ2-3; 10 bases match TRBD2. Germline V lookup: CDR1 SGHTA, CDR2 FQGNSA. This CDR3 spans 15 amino acids. CDR3 in amino acids: CASSLAGVITDTQYF. CDR3 DNA: TGTGCCAGCAGCCTAGCGGGGGTTATCACAGATACGCAGTATTTT. The whole variable domain, filled in from reference TRBV7-2 and TRBJ2-3, reads GAGVSQSPSNKVTEKGKDVELRCDPISGHTALYWYRQSLGQGLEFLIYFQGNSAPDKSGLPSDRFSAERTGGSVSTLTIQRTQQEDSAVYLCASSLAGVITDTQYFGPGTRLTVL.

The sample holds a few counts of this clonotype. The rearrangement uses TRBV12-3 or TRBV12-4 and TRBJ1-5; D perhaps matches TRBD1 (5 bases). V was shortened by 3 bases and J by 5 bases, with 8 bases between the two germline ends. This CDR3 region has 13 residues. The CDR3 sequence is CASSFSRDQPQHF. CDR3 DNA sequence: TGTGCCAGCAGTTTCTCCAGGGATCAGCCCCAGCATTTT.

In its sample, this clonotype was seen a few times. The rearrangement links TRBV24-1 to TRBJ2-6; no definite D call. V lost 0 bases to trimming and J lost 0 bases, with 5 bases between them. The CDR3 length is 16 residues. Per germline, CDR1 KGHDR and CDR2 SFDVKD. This chain's CDR3 is CATSDLVPSGANVLTF. The DNA for the CDR3 is TGTGCCACCAGTGATTTGGTTCCCTCTGGGGCCAACGTCCTGACTTTC.

A few counts support this clonotype. V gene TRBV5-5 combines with J gene TRBJ1-4; no clear D. The CDR3 loop spans 15 amino acids. Germline CDR1 is SGHKS and CDR2 is YYEKEE (reference sequence). The V end was cut by 0 bases, the J end by 6 bases, with 12 bases between. The CDR3 loop is CASSLGRVEDEKLFF. The CDR3 nucleotides are TGTGCCAGCAGCTTGGGGAGGGTTGAGGATGAAAAACTGTTTTTT. The whole variable domain, remainder taken from reference TRBV5-5 and TRBJ1-4, is DAGVTQSPTHLIKTRGQQVTLRCSPISGHKSVSWYQQVLGQGPQFIFQYYEKEERGRGNFPDRFSARQFPNYSSELNVNALLLGDSALYLCASSLGRVEDEKLFFGSGTQLSVL.

There are many counts of this clonotype. The chain has TRBV20-1 and TRBJ2-3; D gene uncertain. The germline V gene has CDR1 DFQATT and CDR2 SNEGSKA (reference sequence). The V end was cut by 3 bases, the J end by 6 bases, with 10 bases between. The CDR3 extends over 12 amino acids. The CDR3 loop is CSASPSLDTQYF. The DNA for the CDR3 is TGCAGTGCTAGCCCAAGCTTGGATACGCAGTATTTT.

The rearrangement uses TRBV7-9 and TRBJ2-1; 9 bases line up with TRBD2. The J segment lost 4 bases and the V segment lost 4 bases, leaving 5 bases of the junction unmatched. The CDR3 runs 15 residues. Looked up from germline, CDR1 is SEHNR and CDR2 is FQNEAQ (reference sequence). The DNA of the CDR3 is TGTGCCAGCAGCTGGGCTAGCGGGGCATACAATGAGCAGTTCTTC. This sequence encodes CASSWASGAYNEQFF. Variable domain in full (rest from reference TRBV7-9 and TRBJ2-1): DTGVSQNPRHKITKRGQNVTFRCDPISEHNRLYWYRQTLGQGPEFLTYFQNEAQLEKSRLLSDRFSAERPKGSFSTLEIQRTEQGDSAMYLCASSWASGAYNEQFFGPGTRLTVL.

V and J are TRBV12-3 or TRBV12-4 and TRBJ2-5; D possibly matches TRBD1 or TRBD2 (6 bases each). This CDR3 has 15 amino acids. With 4 bases removed from V and 2 bases from J, the gap between germline ends came to 14 bases. DNA of the CDR3: TGTGCCAGCAGTTCCATAGGGGGGCCTCAAGAGACCCAGTACTTC. The encoded protein is CASSSIGGPQETQYF.

This clonotype was counted a few times. This chain links TRBV5-1 with TRBJ2-1, with D perhaps matching TRBD2 (6 bases). Deletions cut 1 base from V and 10 bases from J, with 15 bases between. CDR3 length: 14 amino acids. Germline V gene sequence: CDR1 SGHRS, CDR2 YFSETQ. The CDR3 spells CASSLSGVSGEQFF. The DNA for the CDR3 is TGCGCCAGCAGCTTGTCGGGGGTATCGGGGGAGCAGTTCTTC.

The chain couples TRBV24-1 to TRBJ1-1; weak D call: TRBD1 (5 bases). The CDR3 totals 14 residues. The V end was cut by 5 bases, the J end by 1 base, with 10 bases between. Germline CDR1 KGHDR, CDR2 SFDVKD. The CDR3 bases are TGTGCCACCAGTGGGGCAGGGCGGAACACTGAAGCTTTCTTT. The encoded protein is CATSGAGRNTEAFF.

In its sample, this clonotype was seen many times. The V and J genes are TRBV12-3 or TRBV12-4 and TRBJ1-5; 8 bases map to TRBD1. This CDR3 has 15 residues. J was trimmed by 4 bases and V by 5 bases; bases with no gene match: 7. The CDR3 here is CASSVRTGLNQPQHF. CDR3 coding DNA: TGTGCCAGCAGTGTTCGGACAGGGCTAAATCAGCCCCAGCATTTT.

This chain uses TRBV7-2 with TRBJ1-1; D not certain. Trimming shortened V by 1 base and J by 0 bases, and 12 bases separated the two germline ends. Germline lookup yields CDR1 SGHTA and CDR2 FQGNSA. This CDR3 is built from 16 residues. The CDR3 reads CASSLESGAMNTEAFF. The CDR3, as DNA: TGTGCCAGCAGCTTAGAATCGGGCGCCATGAACACTGAAGCTTTCTTT.

The chain links TRBV5-1 to TRBJ2-5; 7 bases match TRBD1. Germline V lookup: CDR1 SGHRS, CDR2 YFSETQ. V lost 4 bases and J lost 5; bases outside the gene matches: 11. This CDR3 has 15 amino acids. Written as DNA, the CDR3 is TGCGCCAGCAGCCTGGGGAGCAGGGGGTCGGAGACCCAGTACTTC. Its translation: CASSLGSRGSETQYF.

In its sample, this clonotype was seen many times. This chain joins TRBV10-3 and TRBJ2-7; the D is unclear. This CDR3 is built from 12 residues. Trimming removed 0 bases at V and 6 bases at J, with 6 bases between. The germline gives CDR1 ENHRY, CDR2 SYGVKD. CDR3 nucleotide sequence: TGTGCCATCAGTGAGTCGCAGGCCGAGCAGTACTTC. Its protein product is CAISESQAEQYF.

In this sample, this clonotype turned up many times. The chain uses TRBV20-1 and TRBJ2-7; 10 nucleotides agree with TRBD1. J gave up 6 bases and V 5 bases, and 13 bases lay outside the gene matches. This CDR3 is built from 15 residues. Germline lookup yields CDR1 DFQATT and CDR2 SNEGSKA (reference sequence). CDR3 in amino acids: CSAEMYGTGAAEQYV. CDR3 DNA sequence: TGCAGTGCTGAAATGTATGGGACAGGGGCCGCCGAGCAGTACGTC.

This clonotype has more than one count but fewer than ten. V gene TRBV24-1 combines with J gene TRBJ2-1, with D possibly TRBD2 on 6 matching bases. There are 16 residues in the CDR3. From germline, CDR1 is KGHDR and CDR2 SFDVKD. V shed 7 bases and J shed 5 bases, with 20 bases lying between them. The CDR3 region is CATSSRGLSPNNEQFF. CDR3 nucleotides: TGTGCCACCAGCTCACGGGGGTTATCTCCCAACAATGAGCAGTTCTTC.

In its sample, this clonotype was seen many times. The chain recombines TRBV6-6 with TRBJ1-5; 8 bases map to TRBD1. Looked up from germline, CDR1 is MNHNY and CDR2 is SVGAGI (reference sequence). The trim removed 5 bases at V and 6 bases at J, leaving 3 bases unmatched. The CDR3 sequence is 13 residues long. The CDR3 protein is CASSQGAGQPQHF. In DNA, the CDR3 is TGTGCCAGCAGTCAGGGGGCAGGTCAGCCCCAGCATTTT.

The chain combines TRBV30 with TRBJ2-5; D is unclear. Germline assignment: CDR1 GTSNPN and CDR2 SVGIG (reference sequence). The CDR3 has 12 amino acids. Trimming removed 5 bases at V and 5 bases at J, with 12 bases between. The CDR3 DNA is TGTGCCTGGGGACGTAGACGGGAGACCCAGTACTTC. This sequence encodes CAWGRRRETQYF. Together with reference TRBV30 and TRBJ2-5, the CDR3 gives the full variable domain: SQTIHQWPATLVQPVGSPLSLECTVEGTSNPNLYWYRQAAGRGLQLLFYSVGIGQISSEVPQNLSASRPQDRQFILSSKKLLLSDSGFYLCAWGRRRETQYFGPGTRLLVL.

This clonotype was seen ten or more times. The rearrangement links TRBV6-2 or TRBV6-3 to TRBJ1-1, with 7 bases identical to TRBD1. The CDR3 is 15 amino acids. The V gene end was trimmed by 0 bases and the J gene end by 6 bases; junction bases not matched to a gene: 7. Germline loops: CDR1 MNHEY, CDR2 SVGEGT. Written as DNA, the CDR3 is TGTGCCAGCAGTTACTCGACCAGGGGGGAGGCTGAAGCTTTCTTT. This translates into CASSYSTRGEAEAFF.